Below, 9 T cell receptor beta chains from the same sample are listed, as sequenced in a study of T cells after yellow fever vaccination. A single record per CDR3 protein comes from TCRdb applying MiXCR to the 5' RACE reads. Among some 670,000 distinct CDR3 sequences, around an eighth were seen once, and the ten largest hold about 15%. The sequenced sample was PBMCs, obtained on the day of the yellow fever booster vaccination. Every receptor here comes from a man aged 25-45 years who received the YFV17D yellow fever vaccine.

V usage is TRBV20-1 and J usage is TRBJ2-1; 7 nucleotides match TRBD2. The CDR3 spans 13 residues. J gave up 4 bases and V 6 bases, and 6 bases lay outside the gene matches. Germline assignment: CDR1 DFQATT and CDR2 SNEGSKA (reference sequence). The CDR3 spells CSAPPAGYNEQFF. The CDR3 DNA follows: TGCAGTGCCCCCCCAGCGGGGTACAATGAGCAGTTCTTC.

The gene calls are TRBV29-1 and TRBJ2-1; 11 positions agree with TRBD2. The V and J ends lost 7 bases and 4 bases, in that order; junction bases with no gene match: 9. The CDR3 is 15 amino acids. Germline V gene lookup returns CDR1 SQVTM and CDR2 ANQGSEA. As DNA, the CDR3 is TGCAGCGCTCATACCGGGACTAGCGGTTACAATGAGCAGTTCTTC. It is translated as CSAHTGTSGYNEQFF.

This clonotype was counted at least ten times. The chain links TRBV10-3 to TRBJ2-1; the D call may be TRBD1 or TRBD2 (5 bases each). The germline gives CDR1 ENHRY, CDR2 SYGVKD. The CDR3 loop spans 13 amino acids. Trimming took off 8 bases at V and 7 bases at J, with 15 bases between the two ends. The CDR3 is CAIFGDLRNEQFF. For the CDR3, the DNA is TGTGCCATCTTCGGGGACCTACGAAATGAGCAGTTCTTC.

This clonotype was seen a handful of times. The CDR3 DNA sequence: TGTGCCAGCAGCTTAGATAGATCGGTTGAAGCTTTCTTT. It yields the protein CASSLDRSVEAFF. The chain recombines TRBV11-2 with TRBJ1-1; D is unresolved. The germline V gene has CDR1 SGHAT and CDR2 FQNNGV. V lost 0 bases and J lost 7, with 9 bases in between. This CDR3 has 13 amino acids.

V usage is TRBV3-1 and J usage is TRBJ2-1, with D hard to call. V lost 0 bases and J lost 3, with 12 bases in between. CDR1 is LGHDT and CDR2 is YNNKEL in the germline V gene (reference sequence). CDR3 length: 16 residues. In DNA form, the CDR3 reads TGTGCCAGCAGCCAAGATCTCTGGGATCGCTACAATGAGCAGTTCTTC. Translation: CASSQDLWDRYNEQFF.

This clonotype was recorded many times. A read error may account for a junction end that differs from germline. The V call is TRBV6-2 or TRBV6-3, the J call TRBJ2-7, with no clear D. The germline CDR1 and CDR2 sequences are MNHEY and SVGEGT. The CDR3 is 11 amino acids. This CDR3 is CASSYDSIPHF. The DNA of the CDR3 is TGTGCCAGCAGTTACGATTCCATCCCGCACTTC.

This clonotype came up a few times. V gene TRBV6-1 combines with J gene TRBJ1-3; 8 bases match TRBD1. CDR1 MNHNS and CDR2 SASEGT come from the germline V gene. V shed 0 bases and J 0 bases; nucleotides not matched to a gene: 4. This CDR3 is 17 amino acids long. CDR3 loop: CASSEAPGGHSGNTIYF. CDR3 in DNA: TGTGCCAGCAGTGAAGCTCCAGGGGGCCACTCTGGAAACACCATATATTTT.

The chain employs TRBV30 and TRBJ2-2; D might be TRBD1 (6 bases). CDR1 GTSNPN and CDR2 SVGIG come from the germline V gene (reference sequence). Between the trimmed V and J ends, which lost 3 bases and 2 bases, there was a span of 10 bases. This CDR3 contains 14 residues. The CDR3 DNA reads as TGTGCCTGGAGCGGGACACTCAACACCGGGGAGCTGTTTTTT. Protein product: CAWSGTLNTGELFF.

The chain couples TRBV7-9 to TRBJ2-1; 8 bases are shared with TRBD2. The J segment lost 1 base and the V segment lost 1 base, leaving 3 bases of the junction unmatched. The length of the CDR3 is 16 residues. Germline values: CDR1 SEHNR, CDR2 FQNEAQ (reference sequence). In DNA, the CDR3 is TGTGCCAGCAGCTTAGAGACTAGCGTGTCCTACAATGAGCAGTTCTTC. It specifies CASSLETSVSYNEQFF. Combining the CDR3 with reference TRBV7-9 and TRBJ2-1 gives the whole variable domain DTGVSQNPRHKITKRGQNVTFRCDPISEHNRLYWYRQTLGQGPEFLTYFQNEAQLEKSRLLSDRFSAERPKGSFSTLEIQRTEQGDSAMYLCASSLETSVSYNEQFFGPGTRLTVL.